This TCR beta chain was obtained from a study of technical replicates of blood from a handful of donors. TCRdb's copy holds only in-frame clones and misses some; the assay was immunoSEQ multiplex PCR. The sample contains tens of thousands of clones, 92% of which appear only once. Germline-derived CDR1 and CDR2 are SQVTM and ANQGSEA. The length of the CDR3 is 17 residues. V lost 0 bases to trimming and J lost 9 bases, with 24 bases between them. The chain links TRBV29-1 to TRBJ2-1, with D possibly matching TRBD1 (6 bases). What was sequenced was T cells isolated from PBMCs. The TCR originated in a human donor in good health. The chain's CDR3 is CSVEDLGATGYQSEQFF. The CDR3 bases are TGCAGCGTTGAAGATCTTGGTGCGACAGGATATCAAAGTGAGCAGTTCTTC.